The text below deals with one T cell receptor beta chain. Its binding antigen is unknown. No base qualities exist here, and no much larger clone lies one base off it. High-throughput TCR beta sequencing profiled peripheral blood CD8+ and CD4+ T cells from healthy donors, Susac syndrome patients and multiple sclerosis patients. The multiple sclerosis controls were treatment-naive patients whose relapsing-remitting disease, either stable or active, fulfilled the revised McDonald criteria. CD8+ TEMRA cells were enriched by FACS, while bulk CD8+ and CD4+ T cells were purified by magnetic negative isolation. Blood was collected in EDTA tubes and processed within 24 hours, with PBMCs isolated through density gradient centrifugation. PBMCs destined for TCR sequencing were cryopreserved in liquid nitrogen and later thawed in a 37 °C water bath. The sorted or isolated CD4+, CD8+ and CD8+ TEMRA cells had a purity of 90% or higher.

The CDR3 spans 13 residues, from the cysteine through the phenylalanine. The only DNA kept is the CDR3, 39 bases in frame from the first base. Trimming at the junction amounts to 3 bases on V and 5 bases on J, and the germline ends lie 14 bases apart. CDR1 and CDR2 are read off the germline V gene as SQVTM and ANQGSEA. RNA was extracted using the RNeasy kit, and about 0.45 to 1 ug of the RNA was reverse transcribed with random hexamers. The immunoSEQ multiplex PCR assay, covering 54 Vbeta and 13 Jbeta segments, was used to amplify TCR beta CDR3 regions. PCR amplification bias was corrected by using a synthetic template baseline for primer optimization and computational correction. The study's processing was this. Reads were assigned to V, D and J genes according to IMGT and analyzed in immunoSEQ Analyzer, with only productive sequences retained. Clonality was calculated as one minus the Shannon entropy normalized by log2 of the number of productive unique sequences. For each patient and control, public and private clones were evaluated among the 100 most prevalent clones. Clones were defined as Susac-specific when absent from the healthy and MS cohorts, from over a thousand published viral clones and from other ImmuneACCESS disease sequences. TCRdb applied fastp at Q25 and MiXCR to the public reads, then kept only in-frame beta chains. Identical CDR3 protein sequences are pooled into one entry, listed with their most common genes and DNA. In this record, the V and J calls reflect TCRdb's handling and not the investigators' own analysis. Recorded for this sample are some 140,000 distinct CDR3 sequences; more than 75% of them occurred a single time. Clones ranked in the top ten supply approximately 0.24% of the sample.

These data belong to a study of CD8 T cells in Susac syndrome (dated by TCRdb to between 2018 and 2021). In the study overall: Repertoire sequencing was used to test whether CD8+ T cell activation and differentiation in Susac syndrome was antigen driven. Clonality of the CD8+ T cell repertoire was compared between roughly twelve healthy donors, approximately 14 Susac syndrome patients and under 19 multiple sclerosis patients.

The paper as a whole reports these results and caveats: The number of individuals in the TCR sequencing and HLA analysis was acknowledged as relatively small.

The chain couples TRBV29-1 to TRBJ2-7, with the D call tentatively TRBD1 or TRBD2, each fitting 6 bases. The source of this sequence is a human donor with multiple sclerosis. Material for sequencing was CD8+ T cells from PBMCs. At the DNA level, the sequence is TGCAGCGTTGAGGGGGGCGGGGCCAACGAGCAGTACTTC. This yields the protein CSVEGGGANEQYF.